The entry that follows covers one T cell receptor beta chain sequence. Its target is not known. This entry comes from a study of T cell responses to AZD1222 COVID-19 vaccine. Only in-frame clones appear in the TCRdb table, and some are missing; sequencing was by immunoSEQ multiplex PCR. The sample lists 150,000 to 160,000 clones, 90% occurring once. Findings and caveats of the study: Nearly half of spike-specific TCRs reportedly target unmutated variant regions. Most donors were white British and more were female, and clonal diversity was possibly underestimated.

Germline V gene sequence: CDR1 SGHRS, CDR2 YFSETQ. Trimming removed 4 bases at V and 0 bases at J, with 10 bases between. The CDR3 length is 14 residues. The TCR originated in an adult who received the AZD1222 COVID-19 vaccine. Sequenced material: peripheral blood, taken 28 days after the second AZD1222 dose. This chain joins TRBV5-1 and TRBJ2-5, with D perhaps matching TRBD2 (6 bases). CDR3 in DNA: TGCGCCAGCAGCCTCGGGACTTACCAAGAGACCCAGTACTTC. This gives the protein CASSLGTYQETQYF.